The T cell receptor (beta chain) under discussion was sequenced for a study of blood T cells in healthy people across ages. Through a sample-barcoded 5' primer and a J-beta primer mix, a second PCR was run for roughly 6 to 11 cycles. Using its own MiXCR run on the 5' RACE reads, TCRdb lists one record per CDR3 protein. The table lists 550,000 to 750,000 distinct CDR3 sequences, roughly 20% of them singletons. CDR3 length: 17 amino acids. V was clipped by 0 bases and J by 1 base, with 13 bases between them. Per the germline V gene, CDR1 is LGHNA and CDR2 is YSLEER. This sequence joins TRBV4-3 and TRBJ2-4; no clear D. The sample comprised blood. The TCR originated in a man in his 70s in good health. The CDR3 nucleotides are TGCGCCAGCAGCCAAGATCTTGGGCAGGAGGCCAAAAACATTCAGTACTTC. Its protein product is CASSQDLGQEAKNIQYF.